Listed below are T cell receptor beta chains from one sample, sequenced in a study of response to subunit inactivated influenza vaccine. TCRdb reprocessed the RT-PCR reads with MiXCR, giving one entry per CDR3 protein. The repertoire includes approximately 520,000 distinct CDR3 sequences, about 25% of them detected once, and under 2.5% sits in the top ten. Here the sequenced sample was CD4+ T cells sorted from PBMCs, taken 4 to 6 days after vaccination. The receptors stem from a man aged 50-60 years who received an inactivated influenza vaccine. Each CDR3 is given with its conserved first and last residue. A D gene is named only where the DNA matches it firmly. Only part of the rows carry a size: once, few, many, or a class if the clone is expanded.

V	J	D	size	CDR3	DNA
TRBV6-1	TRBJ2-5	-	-	CASRKHRTGKTQYF	TGTGCCAGCAGAAAACACCGGACCGGAAAGACCCAGTACTTC
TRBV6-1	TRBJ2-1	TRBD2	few	CASSPLLAVGGGEQFF	TGTGCCAGCAGCCCGCTACTAGCGGTCGGGGGGGGTGAGCAGTTCTTC
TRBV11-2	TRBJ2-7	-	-	CASSPRDGRSIGLSYEQYF	TGTGCCAGCAGCCCCCGGGACGGAAGGAGTATAGGTCTGTCCTACGAGCAGTACTTC
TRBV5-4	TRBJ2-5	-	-	CASSFNRDGTQYF	TGTGCCAGCAGCTTCAACAGGGATGGGACCCAGTACTTC
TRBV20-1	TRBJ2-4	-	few	CSADSHLAKNIQYF	TGCAGCGCGGACTCTCACCTAGCCAAAAACATTCAGTACTTC
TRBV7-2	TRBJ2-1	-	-	CASSPRAGLTHNEQFF	TGTGCCAGCAGCCCACGCGCCGGACTAACTCACAATGAGCAGTTCTTC
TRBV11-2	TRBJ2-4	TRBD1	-	CASSPRQGPQWAKNIQYF	TGTGCCAGCAGCCCCAGACAGGGCCCTCAGTGGGCCAAAAACATTCAGTACTTC
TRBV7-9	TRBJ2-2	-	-	CASSLPPDSLTPGELFF	TGTGCCAGCAGCTTACCCCCCGACAGCCTGACCCCCGGGGAGCTGTTTTTT
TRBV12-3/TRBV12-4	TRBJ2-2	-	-	CASRTDRTGELFF	TGTGCCAGCAGGACGGACAGAACCGGGGAGCTGTTTTTT
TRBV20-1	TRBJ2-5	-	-	CSASPLGRETQYF	TGCAGTGCCTCCCCCTTGGGGCGTGAGACCCAGTACTTC
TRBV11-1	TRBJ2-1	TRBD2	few	CASRPLGLAGPRTYNEQFF	TGTGCCAGCAGACCACTGGGACTAGCGGGGCCTAGGACCTACAATGAGCAGTTCTTC
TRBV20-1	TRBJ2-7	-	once	CSARDGRFRSYEQYF	TGCAGTGCTAGAGACGGCAGGTTCAGGTCCTACGAGCAGTACTTC
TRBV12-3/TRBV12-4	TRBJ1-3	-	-	CASRRGPRASGNTIYF	TGTGCCAGCAGGAGGGGCCCCAGGGCCTCTGGAAACACCATATATTTT
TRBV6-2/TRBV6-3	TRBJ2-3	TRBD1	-	CASSPRDRGRTDTQYF	TGTGCCAGCAGCCCCAGAGACAGGGGGCGAACAGATACGCAGTATTTT
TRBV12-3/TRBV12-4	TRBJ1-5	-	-	CASSLGGAYSNQPQHF	TGTGCCAGCAGCCTGGGGGGAGCATATAGCAATCAGCCCCAGCATTTT
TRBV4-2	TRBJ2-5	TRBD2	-	CASSRGLAERGETQYF	TGTGCCAGCAGCCGAGGACTAGCGGAAAGGGGAGAGACCCAGTACTTC
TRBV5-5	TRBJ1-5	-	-	CASTSGHANQPQHF	TGTGCCAGCACCTCGGGACACGCCAATCAGCCCCAGCATTTT
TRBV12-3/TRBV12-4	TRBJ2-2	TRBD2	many	CASKKSGRAFTGELFF	TGTGCCAGCAAGAAAAGCGGGAGGGCCTTCACCGGGGAGCTGTTTTTT
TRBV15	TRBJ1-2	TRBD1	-	CATSRVRDSLYGYTF	TGTGCCACCAGCAGAGTAAGGGACAGCCTATATGGCTACACCTTC
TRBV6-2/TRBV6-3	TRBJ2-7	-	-	CASRPWDGSYEQYF	TGTGCCAGCAGACCTTGGGACGGTTCCTACGAGCAGTACTTC
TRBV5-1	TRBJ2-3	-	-	CASSRVRYDTQYF	TGCGCCAGCAGTCGGGTCCGGTATGATACGCAGTATTTT
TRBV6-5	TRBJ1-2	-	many	CASLDISHGYTF	TGTGCCAGCCTCGACATTTCGCATGGCTACACCTTC
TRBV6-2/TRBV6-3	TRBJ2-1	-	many	CASSRTNEQFF	TGTGCCAGCAGCCGCACCAATGAGCAGTTCTTC
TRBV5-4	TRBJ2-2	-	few	CASSLDGLNTGELFF	TGTGCCAGCAGCTTGGACGGGCTCAACACCGGGGAGCTGTTTTTT
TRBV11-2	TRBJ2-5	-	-	CASSLVARETQYF	TGTGCCAGCAGCTTAGTAGCGAGAGAGACCCAGTACTTC
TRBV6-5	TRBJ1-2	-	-	CASSYGGAGGYTF	TGTGCCAGCAGTTATGGGGGCGCGGGGGGCTACACCTTC
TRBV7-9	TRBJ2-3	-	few	CASSPPGLATDTQYF	TGTGCCAGCAGCCCCCCGGGACTCGCCACAGATACGCAGTATTTT
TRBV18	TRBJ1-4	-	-	CASSPPSGFEKLFF	TGTGCCAGCTCACCACCGTCGGGATTTGAAAAACTGTTTTTT
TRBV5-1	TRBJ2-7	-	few	CASSLRVSSYEQYF	TGCGCCAGCAGCTTGAGGGTTTCTTCCTACGAGCAGTACTTC
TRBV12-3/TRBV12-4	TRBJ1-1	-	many	CASSLKGQSAEAFF	TGTGCCAGCAGTTTGAAGGGGCAGTCGGCTGAAGCTTTCTTT
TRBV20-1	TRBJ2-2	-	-	CSARDNRDTGELFF	TGCAGTGCTAGAGATAACAGGGACACCGGGGAGCTGTTTTTT
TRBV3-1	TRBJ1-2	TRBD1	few	CASSHAGTGTGYTF	TGTGCCAGCAGCCATGCCGGGACAGGTACTGGCTACACCTTC
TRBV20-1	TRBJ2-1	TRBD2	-	CSARTTSVSSYNEQFF	TGCAGTGCTAGAACGACTAGCGTGAGCTCCTACAATGAGCAGTTCTTC
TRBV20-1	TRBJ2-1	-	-	CSCTGYVDHEQFF	TGCAGCTGTACAGGGTATGTTGACCATGAGCAGTTCTTC
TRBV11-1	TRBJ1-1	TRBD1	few	CASSFSGQVNTEAFF	TGTGCCAGCAGCTTCTCGGGACAGGTGAACACTGAAGCTTTCTTT
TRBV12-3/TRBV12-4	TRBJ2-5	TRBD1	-	CASRHRGVGETQYF	TGTGCCAGCAGACACAGGGGGGTCGGGGAGACCCAGTACTTC
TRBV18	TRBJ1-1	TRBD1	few	CASSPRDRGWTEAFF	TGTGCCAGCTCACCCCGGGACAGGGGATGGACTGAAGCTTTCTTT
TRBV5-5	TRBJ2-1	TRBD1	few	CASSWTRDRGIDNEQFF	TGTGCCAGCAGCTGGACTAGGGACAGGGGTATCGACAATGAGCAGTTCTTC
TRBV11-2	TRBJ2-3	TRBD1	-	CASSTGTAFTDTQYF	TGTGCCAGCAGTACCGGGACAGCCTTCACAGATACGCAGTATTTT
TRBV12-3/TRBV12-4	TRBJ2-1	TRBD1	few	CASSTGTGRNEQFF	TGTGCCAGCAGCACCGGGACAGGGCGGAATGAGCAGTTCTTC
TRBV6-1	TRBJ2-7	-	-	CASRSELGAYEQYF	TGTGCCAGCCGGAGTGAACTAGGGGCCTACGAGCAGTACTTC
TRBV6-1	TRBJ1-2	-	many	CASRPPEGRVSRGYTF	TGTGCCAGCAGGCCCCCTGAGGGGCGCGTTTCTCGTGGCTACACCTTC
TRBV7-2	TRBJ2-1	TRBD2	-	CASSYGLAGANEQFF	TGTGCCAGCAGCTACGGGCTAGCGGGAGCGAATGAGCAGTTCTTC
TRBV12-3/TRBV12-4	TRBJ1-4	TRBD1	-	CASSSSGTASKLFF	TGTGCCAGCAGTTCGTCCGGGACAGCCTCAAAACTGTTTTTT
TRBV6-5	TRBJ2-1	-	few	CASSYPIQDSEQFF	TGTGCCAGCAGTTACCCCATCCAAGATTCCGAGCAGTTCTTC